This entry features one TCR beta chain sequence. The antigen is not known. This sample is drawn from a study of T cell responses to AZD1222 COVID-19 vaccine. Study conclusions and caveats: Spike-specific TCR depth and breadth grew after two AZD1222 doses. The donors showed a predominance of white British ancestry and of females, with possible underestimation of clonal diversity. Only five to seven AZD1222 recipients were seropositive at baseline. After the peak T cell response, and only then, were repertoires sampled.

CDR1 is LNHDA and CDR2 is SQIVND in the germline V gene (reference sequence). Trimming left V 2 bases short and J 1 base short, with 6 bases between. The CDR3 is 14 amino acids. The assay was immunoSEQ multiplex PCR, and TCRdb's table has in-frame clones only and misses some. The repertoire has some 140,000 clones, around 84% of them found once; the top ten carry approximately 4%. The TCR sequence derives from an adult in good health. The sequences come from peripheral blood, collected on day 0 of AZD1222 vaccination. The gene calls are TRBV19 and TRBJ1-5; no clear D gene. CDR3 coding DNA: TGTGCCAGTAGTATAAGGGAAAGCAATCAGCCCCAGCATTTT. Residues: CASSIRESNQPQHF. The complete variable domain, with remaining parts taken from reference TRBV19 and TRBJ1-5, reads DGGITQSPKYLFRKEGQNVTLSCEQNLNHDAMYWYRQDPGQGLRLIYYSQIVNDFQKGDIAEGYSVSREKKESFPLTVTSAQKNPTAFYLCASSIRESNQPQHFGDGTRLSIL.